The 25 T cell receptor beta chains presented below share a single source sample, sequenced in a study of blood T cell repertoires in COVID-19. The method was immunoSEQ multiplex PCR; TCRdb's version includes in-frame clones alone and lacks a portion of them. The sample lists about 14,000 clones; approximately 90% were seen once. Sequenced input: peripheral blood. These receptors originate from a human donor with active COVID-19. The donor label of this sample is uncertain.

In this sample, this clone turned up a few times. This chain joins TRBV5-4 and TRBJ2-1; weak D call: TRBD1 (6 bases). Germline-derived CDR1 and CDR2 are SGHNT and YYREEE (reference sequence). Trimming took 3 bases from V and 10 from J, leaving 11 bases between them. The CDR3 loop spans 12 amino acids. In DNA, the CDR3 is TGTGCCAGCAGCTGGGACAATGGGGAGCAGTTCTTC. Translated, it gives CASSWDNGEQFF.

This rearrangement joins TRBV10-3 to TRBJ2-7; 9 bases align to TRBD2. The CDR3 loop spans 17 amino acids. Germline V gene data show CDR1 as ENHRY and CDR2 as SYGVKD. V gave up 3 bases and J gave up 0 bases; unmatched junction bases: 9. This CDR3 is CAISDRLAGISSYEQYF. In DNA form, the CDR3 reads TGTGCCATCAGTGATCGGCTAGCGGGAATAAGCTCCTACGAGCAGTACTTC.

The chain couples TRBV18 to TRBJ2-7, with a tentative D call TRBD1 (5 bases). Trimming removed 3 bases from V and 5 bases from J, with 11 bases in between. Germline CDR1 KGHSH, CDR2 LQKENI. This CDR3 has 13 amino acids. The CDR3 coding sequence is TGTGCCAGCTCACCGTCAGGGCGGCACGAGCAGTACTTC. Translating it yields CASSPSGRHEQYF.

V and J are TRBV5-1 and TRBJ2-3, with D unresolved. Between the trimmed V and J ends, which lost 0 bases and 1 base, there was a span of 6 bases. Per the germline V gene, CDR1 is SGHRS and CDR2 is YFSETQ. The CDR3 consists of 14 residues. The chain's CDR3 is CASSLATGTDTQYF. The DNA for the CDR3 is TGCGCCAGCAGCTTGGCTACAGGCACAGATACGCAGTATTTT.

This clone was detected once. The chain employs TRBV2 and TRBJ1-2; D may be TRBD1 (5 bases). Germline V gene data show CDR1 as SNHLY and CDR2 as FYNNEI. This CDR3 has 12 amino acids. With 5 bases removed from V and 13 bases from J, the gap between germline ends came to 17 bases. CDR3 bases: TGTGCCAGCAGTCCCCCGGGGGGGTTCGGCACCTTC. Its translation: CASSPPGGFGTF.

This chain links TRBV5-1 with TRBJ2-7; TRBD2 aligns across 13 bases. Germline V CDR1 and CDR2: SGHRS, YFSETQ. The CDR3 covers 15 residues. V was pared by 4 bases and J by 1 base, with 2 bases of the junction left unmatched. The CDR3 is CASSPLAGGSYEQYF. CDR3 sequence (DNA): TGCGCCAGCAGCCCACTAGCGGGAGGGTCCTACGAGCAGTACTTC.

The rearrangement uses TRBV4-3 and TRBJ2-5; D call uncertain. Trimming took off 4 bases at V and 5 bases at J, with 23 bases between the two ends. CDR1 and CDR2 (germline): LGHNA, YSLEER. The CDR3 has 17 amino acids. CDR3 region: CASSRSLSPVRRETQYF. CDR3 in DNA: TGCGCCAGCAGCCGTAGTTTGTCGCCCGTGAGGCGGGAGACCCAGTACTTC.

The chain is built from TRBV4-1 and TRBJ2-3; D is perhaps TRBD1 (5 bases). Trimming took off 5 bases at V and 4 bases at J, with 13 bases between the two ends. Germline V gene data show CDR1 as MGHRA and CDR2 as YSYEKL. This CDR3 spans 14 amino acids. This CDR3 reads CASSFRVTADTQYF. CDR3 nucleotide sequence: TGCGCCAGCAGCTTCAGGGTTACGGCAGATACGCAGTATTTT.

This clone was seen only a few times. The J gene is TRBJ1-1, the V gene TRBV1. TRBV1 is a pseudogene locus. This CDR3 region has 14 residues. In DNA form, the CDR3 reads TGCACCAGCAGCCGGCCGGGAAGGGACACTGAAGCTTTCTTT. It is translated as CTSSRPGRDTEAFF.

The chain links TRBV29-1 to TRBJ1-2; TRBD1 aligns across 8 bases. Germline V gives CDR1 SQVTM, CDR2 ANQGSEA. CDR3 size: 12 residues. Trimming removed 6 bases from V and 5 bases from J; junction bases left unmatched: 5. CDR3 protein: CSVDRAEYGYTF. As DNA, the CDR3 is TGCAGCGTGGACAGGGCGGAATATGGCTACACCTTC.

The chain has TRBV6-1 and TRBJ1-2; D possibly corresponds to TRBD1 (5 bases). The CDR3 consists of 17 residues. In germline, CDR1 is MNHNS, CDR2 SASEGT. Trimming stripped 0 bases from V and 5 bases from J, with 19 bases between. CDR3 protein: CASSEAYSSRGSYGYTF. For the CDR3, the DNA is TGTGCCAGCAGTGAAGCGTACTCGTCAAGGGGAAGTTATGGCTACACCTTC.

The DNA for the CDR3 is TGCGCCAGCAGCTTAACAGGGGATAGCTATGGCTACACCTTC. Protein sequence: CASSLTGDSYGYTF. The chain combines TRBV5-1 with TRBJ1-2; 7 bases are shared with TRBD1. The germline V gene has CDR1 SGHRS and CDR2 YFSETQ. This CDR3 region has 14 residues. After removal of 2 bases from V and 4 bases from J, the junction contained 5 bases not matched to a gene.

CDR3 DNA sequence: TGTGCCTGGAGGGGGACAGGACTGAAGGGGGAAAAACTGTTTTTT. As protein: CAWRGTGLKGEKLFF. V and J are TRBV30 and TRBJ1-4, with 8 bases matching TRBD1. The germline V gene has CDR1 GTSNPN and CDR2 SVGIG (reference sequence). V trimming: 3 bases; J trimming: 8 bases; junction bases outside the gene matches: 11. The CDR3 is 15 amino acids.

The chain couples TRBV5-4 to TRBJ2-7; maybe TRBD1 (5 bases). Trimming took 4 bases from V and 5 from J, leaving 13 bases between them. Germline V lookup: CDR1 SGHNT, CDR2 YYREEE (reference sequence). This CDR3 spans 13 amino acids. CDR3 loop: CASSAPGIDEQYF. DNA of the CDR3: TGTGCCAGCAGCGCACCAGGGATCGACGAGCAGTACTTC.

The chain is built from TRBV5-1 and TRBJ2-2; 10 nucleotides match TRBD2. Trimming cost V 1 base and J 5 bases; bases outside gene matches: 5. In germline, CDR1 is SGHRS, CDR2 YFSETQ. This CDR3 is 16 amino acids long. The CDR3 here is CASSLLAGDETGELFF. The DNA for the CDR3 is TGCGCCAGCAGCTTGCTAGCGGGAGATGAAACCGGGGAGCTGTTTTTT.

This rearrangement joins TRBV6-5 to TRBJ1-1; D uncertain. Trimming took 8 bases from V and 0 from J, leaving 10 bases between them. CDR3 length equals 13 residues. Germline CDR1 reads MNHEY; CDR2 reads SVGAGI. CDR3 sequence (DNA): TGTGCCAGCGTCCGAGGCTTGAACACTGAAGCTTTCTTT. Its protein is CASVRGLNTEAFF.

The genes are TRBV5-1 and TRBJ2-3, with D possibly being TRBD2 (6 bases). CDR1 and CDR2 (germline): SGHRS, YFSETQ. CDR3 length equals 15 residues. V was pared by 0 bases and J by 0 bases, with 8 bases between. The CDR3 here is CASSLAGRSTDTQYF. The CDR3 bases are TGCGCCAGCAGCTTGGCCGGGAGAAGCACAGATACGCAGTATTTT.

The V and J genes are TRBV5-1 and TRBJ2-3, with 8 bases lining up with TRBD2. This CDR3 contains 16 residues. Germline V gene sequence: CDR1 SGHRS, CDR2 YFSETQ. Trimming removed 2 bases from V and 4 bases from J; junction bases left unmatched: 9. CDR3 in amino acids: CASSLSPRGRSDTQYF. The CDR3 DNA follows: TGCGCCAGCAGCTTAAGCCCTCGCGGGAGGTCAGATACGCAGTATTTT.

The chain has TRBV29-1 and TRBJ1-6, with 9 nucleotides matching TRBD1. V trimming: 7 bases; J trimming: 7 bases; junction bases outside the gene matches: 5. CDR3 length equals 13 residues. Germline-derived CDR1 and CDR2 are SQVTM and ANQGSEA. The CDR3 region is CSARTGVNSPLHF. The CDR3 nucleotides read TGCAGCGCTCGGACAGGGGTAAATTCACCCCTCCACTTT.

This clone was recorded only once. V gene TRBV5-1 combines with J gene TRBJ1-3; D gene unclear. The CDR3 is made up of 15 amino acids. Germline V lookup: CDR1 SGHRS, CDR2 YFSETQ. Trimming took 0 bases from V and 0 from J, leaving 7 bases between them. The CDR3 region has the DNA TGCGCCAGCAGCTTGGGAAGGAGCTCTGGAAACACCATATATTTT. Its translation is CASSLGRSSGNTIYF.

This chain connects TRBV11-3 to TRBJ2-7; D possibly corresponds to TRBD2 (6 bases). Trimming took off 1 base at V and 7 bases at J, with 11 bases between the two ends. CDR1 and CDR2 from the germline V gene are SGHNT and YENEEA. This CDR3 spans 13 amino acids. CDR3 residues: CASSLGRAGEQYF. The DNA of the CDR3 is TGTGCCAGCAGCTTAGGCAGGGCGGGGGAGCAGTACTTC.

DNA of the CDR3: TGCAGCGGGTTAGCGGGGGGGGACTGGGGTGAGCAGTTCTTC. Protein sequence: CSGLAGGDWGEQFF. The V gene is TRBV29-1, the J gene TRBJ2-1, with 11 bases aligning to TRBD2. J lost 9 bases, V lost 7 bases, and 11 bases had no gene match. Germline values: CDR1 SQVTM, CDR2 ANQGSEA. This CDR3 comprises 14 residues.

This sequence joins TRBV4-1 and TRBJ1-5; D is possibly TRBD1 (6 bases). There are 18 residues in the CDR3. CDR1 is MGHRA, CDR2 YSYEKL, per germline. Trimming took off 1 base at V and 6 bases at J, with 22 bases between the two ends. The CDR3 is CASSQAQGKGRPGQPQHF. CDR3 coding DNA: TGCGCCAGCAGCCAAGCTCAGGGGAAAGGACGGCCCGGTCAGCCCCAGCATTTT.

This sequence joins TRBV4-3 and TRBJ2-5; a possible D gene is TRBD2 (7 bases). The CDR3 is 16 residues long. The germline CDR1 and CDR2 sequences are LGHNA and YSLEER. The V end lost 0 bases, the J end lost 4 bases, and 15 bases lay between the germline ends. CDR3 bases: TGCGCCAGCAGCCAAGATTACGGGGGGCGGGGAGAGACCCAGTACTTC. This codes for CASSQDYGGRGETQYF.

The chain has TRBV2 and TRBJ2-3, with 8 nucleotides matching TRBD2. This CDR3 region has 15 residues. The junction had 5 bases not matched to a gene; V was cut back by 3 bases and J by 3 bases. CDR1 and CDR2 from the germline V gene are SNHLY and FYNNEI. The CDR3 sequence is CASSEHGGATDTQYF. The CDR3, as DNA: TGTGCCAGCAGTGAGCACGGGGGGGCTACAGATACGCAGTATTTT.